Listed below are T cell receptor beta chains from one sample, sequenced in a study of metastatic and nonmetastatic thyroid tumors. TCRdb reassembled clones from the PCR reads with MiXCR. Altogether fewer than 40,000 clones are present, just under 30% being singletons, with the ten largest covering around 30%. Sample: blood. Receptor source: a female donor with papillary thyroid cancer or a benign thyroid nodule (not recorded which). Some clones in this sample may be carry-over from other donors' samples. Each CDR3 is given with its conserved first and last residue.

J gene: TRBJ1-2; V gene: TRBV20-1; CDR3 protein: CSASEEIYGYTF
J gene: TRBJ2-7; V gene: TRBV28; CDR3 protein: CASRLLAGASEQYF
J gene: TRBJ2-3; V gene: TRBV6-2/TRBV6-3; CDR3 protein: CASRGGLAGALSSTDTQYF
J gene: TRBJ2-7; V gene: TRBV20-1; CDR3 protein: CSAWGTPTYEQYF
J gene: TRBJ1-5; V gene: TRBV6-2/TRBV6-3; CDR3 protein: CASSYDVGAGQPQHF
J gene: TRBJ2-7; V gene: TRBV4-1; CDR3 protein: CASSLISLSDNEQYF
J gene: TRBJ2-6; V gene: TRBV15; CDR3 protein: CATSRGGWGSGANVLTF
J gene: TRBJ2-1; V gene: TRBV5-6; CDR3 protein: CASSWGSGRAHEQFF
J gene: TRBJ2-2; V gene: TRBV11-2; CDR3 protein: CASSLLAGELFF
J gene: TRBJ1-1; V gene: TRBV5-6; CDR3 protein: CASSLGPSGRNTEAFF
J gene: TRBJ1-1; V gene: TRBV30; CDR3 protein: CAWSPRVPAAFF
J gene: TRBJ1-3; V gene: TRBV3-1; CDR3 protein: CASSQAQGRNTIYF
J gene: TRBJ1-2; V gene: TRBV9; CDR3 protein: CASSAGTGLEFGYTF
J gene: TRBJ1-1; V gene: TRBV28; CDR3 protein: CASTFSGNTEAFF
J gene: TRBJ2-7; V gene: TRBV6-2/TRBV6-3; CDR3 protein: CASNNPRSLNEQYF
J gene: TRBJ1-2; V gene: TRBV30; CDR3 protein: CACWGGGLRGYTF
J gene: TRBJ1-6; V gene: TRBV7-2; CDR3 protein: CASSPGAANSPLHF
J gene: TRBJ1-1; V gene: TRBV2; CDR3 protein: CASSAGVVTEAFF
J gene: TRBJ1-2; V gene: TRBV5-6; CDR3 protein: CASSLDTNYGYTF
J gene: TRBJ2-4; V gene: TRBV10-3; CDR3 protein: CAISESGRLAERNIQYF
J gene: TRBJ2-2; V gene: TRBV5-1; CDR3 protein: CASSLRGGTGELFF
J gene: TRBJ2-5; V gene: TRBV27; CDR3 protein: CASSLHSWETQYF
J gene: TRBJ1-2; V gene: TRBV28; CDR3 protein: CASSLDRGHEFDGYTF
J gene: TRBJ1-2; V gene: TRBV30; CDR3 protein: CAWSLGREGYTF
J gene: TRBJ2-1; V gene: TRBV6-2/TRBV6-3; CDR3 protein: CASSYISSGGYNEQFF
J gene: TRBJ2-7; V gene: TRBV20-1; CDR3 protein: CSARTSSSSYEQYF
J gene: TRBJ2-3; V gene: TRBV20-1; CDR3 protein: CSAPTSGGADTQYF
J gene: TRBJ2-7; V gene: TRBV5-5; CDR3 protein: CASKVSGGAYEQYF
J gene: TRBJ2-7; V gene: TRBV6-5; CDR3 protein: CASSYSTGLIYEQYF
J gene: TRBJ1-2; V gene: TRBV5-4; CDR3 protein: CASTMGGTRGYGYTF
J gene: TRBJ2-7; V gene: TRBV28; CDR3 protein: CASSFSISYEQYF
J gene: TRBJ2-7; V gene: TRBV6-2/TRBV6-3; CDR3 protein: CASSYATSETFEQYF
J gene: TRBJ2-7; V gene: TRBV5-1; CDR3 protein: CASSYRDRGYEQYF
J gene: TRBJ2-1; V gene: TRBV6-1; CDR3 protein: CASSEERTGAREQFF
J gene: TRBJ2-3; V gene: TRBV5-1; CDR3 protein: CASGQATDTQYF
J gene: TRBJ2-7; V gene: TRBV20-1; CDR3 protein: CSALHPGTGSYEQYF
J gene: TRBJ1-2; V gene: TRBV6-9; CDR3 protein: CASTPPGQTRWDGYTF
J gene: TRBJ2-3; V gene: TRBV7-2; CDR3 protein: CASSLSGRRDDTQYF
J gene: TRBJ2-2; V gene: TRBV28; CDR3 protein: CASSLLGANTGDLFF
J gene: TRBJ2-1; V gene: TRBV20-1; CDR3 protein: CSARDGRGDEQFF
J gene: TRBJ2-7; V gene: TRBV20-1; CDR3 protein: CSARVSSGTNEQYF
J gene: TRBJ2-2; V gene: TRBV30; CDR3 protein: CAWSTTGGGTGELFF
J gene: TRBJ1-4; V gene: TRBV13; CDR3 protein: CASSFGRPSEKLFF
J gene: TRBJ1-1; V gene: TRBV27; CDR3 protein: CASRINRQGAAEAFF
J gene: TRBJ1-1; V gene: TRBV20-1; CDR3 protein: CSARGGGHMTEAFF
J gene: TRBJ1-2; V gene: TRBV20-1; CDR3 protein: CSARKPGQGGYGYTF
J gene: TRBJ1-2; V gene: TRBV12-3/TRBV12-4; CDR3 protein: CASSTGTGNYGYTF
J gene: TRBJ2-2; V gene: TRBV6-1; CDR3 protein: CASSPGLAGNTGELFF
J gene: TRBJ2-3; V gene: TRBV29-1; CDR3 protein: CSVFNRVSDTQYF
J gene: TRBJ1-4; V gene: TRBV27; CDR3 protein: CASSFRENEKLFF
J gene: TRBJ2-1; V gene: TRBV19; CDR3 protein: CASSIDLGYNEQFF
J gene: TRBJ1-2; V gene: TRBV19; CDR3 protein: CASSIAHDSGEYGYTF
J gene: TRBJ2-3; V gene: TRBV20-1; CDR3 protein: CSAPQSTDTQYF
J gene: TRBJ2-7; V gene: TRBV6-2/TRBV6-3; CDR3 protein: CASSRDRGYEQYF
J gene: TRBJ2-1; V gene: TRBV4-2; CDR3 protein: CASSGGLAGSNNEQFF
J gene: TRBJ1-1; V gene: TRBV7-8; CDR3 protein: CASSLDRGGTEAFF
J gene: TRBJ1-6; V gene: TRBV5-1; CDR3 protein: CASRSSGQGGSPLHF